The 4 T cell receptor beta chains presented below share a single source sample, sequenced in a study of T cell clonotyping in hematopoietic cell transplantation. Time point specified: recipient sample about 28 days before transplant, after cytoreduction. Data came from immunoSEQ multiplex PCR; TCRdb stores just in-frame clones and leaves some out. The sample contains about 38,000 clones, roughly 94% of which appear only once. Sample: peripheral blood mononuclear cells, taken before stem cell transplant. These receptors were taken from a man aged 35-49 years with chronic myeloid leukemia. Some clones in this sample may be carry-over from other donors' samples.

The CDR3 protein is CASSQGAEFAGNTEAFF. CDR3 sequence (DNA): TGCGCCAGCAGCCAAGGAGCAGAGTTCGCCGGAAACACTGAAGCTTTCTTT. This chain joins TRBV4-3 and TRBJ1-1, with unresolved D. The germline V gene encodes CDR1 LGHNA and CDR2 YSLEER. The CDR3 loop spans 17 amino acids. The V end was cut by 1 base, the J end by 2 bases, with 17 bases between.

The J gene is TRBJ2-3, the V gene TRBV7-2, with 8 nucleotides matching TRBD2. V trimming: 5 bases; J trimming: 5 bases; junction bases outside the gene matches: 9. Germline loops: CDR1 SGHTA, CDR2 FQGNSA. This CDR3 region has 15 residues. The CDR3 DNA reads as TGTGCCAGCAGCCCCTGGACTAGCCTTGGAGATACGCAGTATTTT. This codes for CASSPWTSLGDTQYF.

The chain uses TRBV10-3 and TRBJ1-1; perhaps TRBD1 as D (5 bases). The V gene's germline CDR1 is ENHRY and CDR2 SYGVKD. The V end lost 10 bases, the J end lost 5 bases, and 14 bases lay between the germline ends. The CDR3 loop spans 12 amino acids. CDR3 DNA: TGTGCCACCCGTCTAGGGGAGACTGAAGCTTTCTTT. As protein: CATRLGETEAFF.

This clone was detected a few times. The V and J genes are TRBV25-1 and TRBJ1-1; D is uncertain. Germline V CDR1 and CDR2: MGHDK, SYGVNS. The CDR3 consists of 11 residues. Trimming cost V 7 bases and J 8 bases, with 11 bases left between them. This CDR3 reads CASIGGPEAFF. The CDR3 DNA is TGTGCCAGCATTGGAGGGCCGGAAGCTTTCTTT.